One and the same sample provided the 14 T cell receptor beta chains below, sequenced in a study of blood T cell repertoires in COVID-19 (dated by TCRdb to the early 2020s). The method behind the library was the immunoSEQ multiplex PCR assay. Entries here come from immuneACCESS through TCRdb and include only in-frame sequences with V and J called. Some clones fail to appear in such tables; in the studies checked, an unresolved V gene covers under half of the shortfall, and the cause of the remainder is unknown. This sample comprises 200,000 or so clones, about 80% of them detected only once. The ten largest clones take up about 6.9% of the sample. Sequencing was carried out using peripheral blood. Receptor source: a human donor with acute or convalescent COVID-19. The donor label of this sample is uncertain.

DNA for the CDR3: TGTGCCAGCAGGGGGACAGGGCAAAATCAGCCCCAGCATTTT. The encoded protein is CASRGTGQNQPQHF. V is TRBV2 and J is TRBJ1-5; 9 bases fit TRBD1. J was trimmed by 4 bases and V by 6 bases; bases with no gene match: 4. Germline CDR1 SNHLY, CDR2 FYNNEI. This CDR3 region has 14 residues.

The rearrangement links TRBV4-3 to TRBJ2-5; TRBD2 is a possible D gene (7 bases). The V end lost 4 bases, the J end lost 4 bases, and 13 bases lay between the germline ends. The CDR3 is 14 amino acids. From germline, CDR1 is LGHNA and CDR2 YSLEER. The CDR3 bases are TGCGCCAGCAGCCTATCGCGGGGGCTAGAGACCCAGTACTTC. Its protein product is CASSLSRGLETQYF.

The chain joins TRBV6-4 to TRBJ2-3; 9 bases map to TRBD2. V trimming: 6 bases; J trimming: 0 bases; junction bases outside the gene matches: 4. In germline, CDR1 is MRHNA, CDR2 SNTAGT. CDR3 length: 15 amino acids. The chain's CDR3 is CASSVAGASTDTQYF. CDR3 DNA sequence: TGTGCCAGCAGCGTAGCGGGAGCTAGCACAGATACGCAGTATTTT.

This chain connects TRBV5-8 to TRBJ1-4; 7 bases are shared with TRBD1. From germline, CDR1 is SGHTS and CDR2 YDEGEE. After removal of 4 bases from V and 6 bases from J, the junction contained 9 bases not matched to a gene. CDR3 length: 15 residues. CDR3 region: CASSPWSRGYEKLFF. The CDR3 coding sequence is TGTGCCAGCAGCCCCTGGAGCAGGGGGTATGAAAAACTGTTTTTT.

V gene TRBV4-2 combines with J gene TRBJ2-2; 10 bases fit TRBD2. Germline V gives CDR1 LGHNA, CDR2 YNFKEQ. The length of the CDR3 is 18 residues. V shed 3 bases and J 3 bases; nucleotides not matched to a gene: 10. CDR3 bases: TGTGCCAGCAGCCATGGGGCTAGCGGGAGACGGGACACCGGGGAGCTGTTTTTT. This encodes CASSHGASGRRDTGELFF.

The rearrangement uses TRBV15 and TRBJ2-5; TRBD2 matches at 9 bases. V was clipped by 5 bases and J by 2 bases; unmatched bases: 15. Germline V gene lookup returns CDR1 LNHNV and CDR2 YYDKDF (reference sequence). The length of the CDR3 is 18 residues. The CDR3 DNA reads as TGTGCCACCAGCCCAGGCGGAACTAGCGGGCCCGTTCAAGAGACCCAGTACTTC. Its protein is CATSPGGTSGPVQETQYF.

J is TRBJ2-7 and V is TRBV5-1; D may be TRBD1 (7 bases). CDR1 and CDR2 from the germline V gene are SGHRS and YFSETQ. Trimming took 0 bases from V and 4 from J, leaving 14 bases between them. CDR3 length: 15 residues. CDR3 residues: CASSLDGQGGYEQYF. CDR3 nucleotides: TGCGCCAGCAGCTTGGATGGGCAGGGGGGTTACGAGCAGTACTTC.

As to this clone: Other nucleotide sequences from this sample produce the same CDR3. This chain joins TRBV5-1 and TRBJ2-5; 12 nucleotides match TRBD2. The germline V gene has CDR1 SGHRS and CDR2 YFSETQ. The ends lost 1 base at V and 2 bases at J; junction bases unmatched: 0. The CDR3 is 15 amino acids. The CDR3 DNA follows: TGCGCCAGCAGCTTGCTAGCGGGAGGGCAAGAGACCCAGTACTTC. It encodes CASSLLAGGQETQYF.

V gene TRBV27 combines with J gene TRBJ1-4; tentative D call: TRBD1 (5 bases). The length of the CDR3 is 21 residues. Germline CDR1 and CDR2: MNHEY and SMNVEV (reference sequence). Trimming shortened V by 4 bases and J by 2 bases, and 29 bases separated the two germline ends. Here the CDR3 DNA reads TGTGCCAGCAGTTCTAAAGGACGAAGGGACGTTGTCCTAGCGACTAATGAAAAACTGTTTTTT. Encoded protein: CASSSKGRRDVVLATNEKLFF.

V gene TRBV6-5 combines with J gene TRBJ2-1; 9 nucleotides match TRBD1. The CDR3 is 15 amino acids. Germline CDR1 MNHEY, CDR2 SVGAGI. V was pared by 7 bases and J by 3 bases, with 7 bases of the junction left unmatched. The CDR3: CASTTGTGYYNEQFF. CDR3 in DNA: TGTGCCAGCACCACCGGGACAGGGTACTACAATGAGCAGTTCTTC.

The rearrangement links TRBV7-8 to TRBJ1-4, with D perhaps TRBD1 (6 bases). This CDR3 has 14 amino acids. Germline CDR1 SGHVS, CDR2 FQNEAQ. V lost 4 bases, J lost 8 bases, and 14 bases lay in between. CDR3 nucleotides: TGTGCCAGCAGCTCCGGGACACCGAGAGAAAAACTGTTTTTT. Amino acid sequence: CASSSGTPREKLFF.

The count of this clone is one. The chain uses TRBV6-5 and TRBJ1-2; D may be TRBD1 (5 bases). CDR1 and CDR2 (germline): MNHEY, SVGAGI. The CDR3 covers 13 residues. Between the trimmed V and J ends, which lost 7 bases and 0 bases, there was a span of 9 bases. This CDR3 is CASKDNSNYGYTF. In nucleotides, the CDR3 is TGTGCCAGCAAGGACAACTCTAACTATGGCTACACCTTC.

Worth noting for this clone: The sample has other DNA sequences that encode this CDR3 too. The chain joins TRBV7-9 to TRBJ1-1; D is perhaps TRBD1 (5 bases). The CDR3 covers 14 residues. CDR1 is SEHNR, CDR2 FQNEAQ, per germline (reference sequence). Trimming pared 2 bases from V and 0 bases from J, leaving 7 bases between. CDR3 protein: CASSLQGLNTEAFF. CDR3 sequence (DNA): TGTGCCAGCAGCTTACAGGGTCTGAACACTGAAGCTTTCTTT.

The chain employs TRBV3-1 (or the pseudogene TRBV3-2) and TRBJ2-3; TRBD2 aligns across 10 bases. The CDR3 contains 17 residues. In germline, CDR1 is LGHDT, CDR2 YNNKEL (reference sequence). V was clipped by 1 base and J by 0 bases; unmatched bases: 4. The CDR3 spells CASSQVLAGESTDTQYF. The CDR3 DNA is TGTGCCAGCAGCCAAGTCCTAGCGGGGGAAAGCACAGATACGCAGTATTTT.